This TCR beta chain was captured by sequencing in a study of OX40 agonist ivuxolimab in advanced cancers. At the level of the whole study: Ivuxolimab was an agonistic, fully human IgG2 monoclonal antibody directed against OX40 (CD134), a costimulatory receptor. Partial responses were achieved by three dose-escalation patients, of whom one had hepatocellular carcinoma and two had cutaneous melanoma. Patients were allowed to have had prior anti-PD-1, anti-PD-L1 or anti-CTLA-4 therapy, and approximately 40% of the dose-escalation patients had been treated with checkpoint inhibitors. The paper describes the monotherapy dose-escalation part (N of about 52 patients) of the phase I trial of ivuxolimab. Intravenous ivuxolimab was administered to patients every 2 weeks at six dose levels: 0.01, 0.1, 0.3, 1.5, 3 and 10 mg/kg. The point of sequencing TCRbeta in the periphery was to test whether ivuxolimab changed TCR sequence diversity and drove clonal T-cell expansion. Of the approximately 54 patients in dose escalation, about 19 had hepatocellular carcinoma, about 15 had melanoma, 9 had renal cell carcinoma and 9 had head and neck cancer. In the dose-escalation cohort, 82.7% of patients were male, and the mean age was roughly 60 years, with a range of about 23 to 90. What the research found in general, with its limitations: In the 0.1-3.0 mg/kg groups, partial responders had among the lowest normalized peripheral clonal expansion, particularly in CD8+ T cells. After ivuxolimab, expanded clones were on average more numerous among CD8+ T cells than among CD4+ T cells. At doses from 0.1 to 3.0 mg/kg, clonal expansion was seen in both CD4+ and CD8+ blood T cells between baseline and week 6. Which antigens the clonally expanded peripheral T cells were specific for was not determined. Low levels of normalized T-cell clonal expansion were also seen in some nonresponding patients.

Taken from the germline V gene, the CDR1 and CDR2 loops are MDHEN and SYDVKM. Deletion took 6 bases off V and 1 base off J, with a span of 17 bases between the germline ends. There are 16 amino acids in the CDR3, from cysteine to phenylalanine inclusive. Of all the DNA, just the CDR3 is kept, 48 bases in frame from base 1. The trial excluded patients who had a history of autoimmune disease or who were on systemic immunosuppression. In every dose cohort, peripheral blood was drawn for TCR sequencing at baseline, cycle 4 day 1, and cycle 7 day 1. The samples were taken from a phase I, first-in-human, multicenter, open-label dose-escalation trial of ivuxolimab. Adults with locally advanced or metastatic melanoma, renal cell, hepatocellular, or head and neck squamous cell carcinoma were enrolled in the trial. Before TCR sequencing, CD4+ and CD8+ T cells were separately sorted from peripheral blood. This clone was counted a single time. No cognate antigen has been identified for it. There are no base qualities to consult, and no much larger clone falls within one base.

For sequencing of the TCRbeta CDR3 region, genomic DNA was extracted from the sorted cells. TCRbeta CDR3 regions were sequenced using the immunoSEQ Assay. TCRdb carries this immuneACCESS record with in-frame sequences only. Its versions omit some clonotypes, under half of them owing to an unresolved V gene in the studies checked, with the rest unexplained. The sample yields roughly 71,000 clones; around 85% were counted once. Together, the top ten hold roughly 0.9% of the sample. The chain is made from TRBV28 and TRBJ2-3; the D segment could be TRBD1, given 7 matching bases. The sample here was CD4+ or CD8+ T cells sorted from blood, taken in a trial of the OX40 agonist ivuxolimab. This sequence was found in an adult with an advanced solid tumor such as melanoma, head and neck, liver or kidney cancer. Read as DNA, the sequence is TGTGCCAGCAGACAAGGGGGCGGAGGGCGCACAGATACGCAGTATTTT. Its coded protein is CASRQGGGGRTDTQYF.